This T cell receptor beta chain came from a study of shared clonotypes between healthy human individuals. Study-wide results and limits: Sharing of clonotypes among donors was expected to vary with sequencing depth.

Turning to this clone: The antigen is unknown.

CDR1 is SGHVS, CDR2 FQNEAQ, per germline. J lost 0 bases, V lost 3 bases, and 4 bases had no gene match. This CDR3 comprises 16 residues. Using immunoSEQ multiplex PCR, the repertoire was profiled, and TCRdb retains in-frame clones only, with some absent. The data contain approximately 2.4 million clones, 90% to 96% of them singletons. This chain links TRBV7-8 with TRBJ2-7; 11 bases fit TRBD2. Sequences were obtained from naive CD4+ T cells sorted from blood. Subset denoted: CD45RA+ positively selected. The TCR sequence derives from a man aged 18 to 29 in good health. CDR3 sequence: CASSLIAGGHSYEQYF. The CDR3 DNA is TGTGCCAGCAGCTTGATAGCGGGGGGGCACTCCTACGAGCAGTACTTC. The full variable domain, completed using reference TRBV7-8 and TRBJ2-7, is GAGVSQSPRYKVAKRGQDVALRCDPISGHVSLFWYQQALGQGPEFLTYFQNEAQLDKSGLPSDRFFAERPEGSVSTLKIQRTQQEDSAVYLCASSLIAGGHSYEQYFGPGTRLTVT.